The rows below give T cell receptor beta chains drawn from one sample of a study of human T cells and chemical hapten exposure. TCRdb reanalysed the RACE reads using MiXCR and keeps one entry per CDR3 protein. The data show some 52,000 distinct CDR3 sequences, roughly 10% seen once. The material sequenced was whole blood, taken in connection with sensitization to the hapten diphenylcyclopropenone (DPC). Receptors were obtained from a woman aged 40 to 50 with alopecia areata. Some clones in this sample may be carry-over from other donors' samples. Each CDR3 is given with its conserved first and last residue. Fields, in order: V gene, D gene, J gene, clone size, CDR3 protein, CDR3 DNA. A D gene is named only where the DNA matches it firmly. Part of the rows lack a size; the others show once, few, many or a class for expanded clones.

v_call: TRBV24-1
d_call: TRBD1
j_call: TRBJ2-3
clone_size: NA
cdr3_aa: CAPLGRGRGADTQYF
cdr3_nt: TGTGCCCCCCTGGGAAGGGGGCGAGGGGCAGATACGCAGTATTTT

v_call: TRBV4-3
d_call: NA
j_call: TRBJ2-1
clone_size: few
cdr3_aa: CASSQVGAEQFF
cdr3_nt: TGCGCCAGCAGCCAAGTAGGGGCCGAGCAGTTCTTC

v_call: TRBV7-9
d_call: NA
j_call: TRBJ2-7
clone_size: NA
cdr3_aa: CASSGSYERYF
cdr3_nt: TGTGCCAGCAGCGGGAGCTACGAGCGGTACTTC

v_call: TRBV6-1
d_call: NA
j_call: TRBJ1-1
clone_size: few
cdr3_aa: CASSELGVEAFF
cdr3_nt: TGTGCCAGCAGTGAATTGGGGGTCGAAGCTTTCTTT

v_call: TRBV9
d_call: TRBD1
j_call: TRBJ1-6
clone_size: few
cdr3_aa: CASSVEGGASPLHF
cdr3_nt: TGTGCCAGCAGCGTAGAAGGGGGCGCGTCACCCCTCCACTTT

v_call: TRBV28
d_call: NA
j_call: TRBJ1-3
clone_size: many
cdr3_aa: CASSFAGQGAGNTIYF
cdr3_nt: TGTGCCAGCAGTTTTGCAGGCCAGGGAGCTGGAAACACCATATATTTT

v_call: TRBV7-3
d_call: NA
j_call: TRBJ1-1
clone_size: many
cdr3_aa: CASAVSNTEAFF
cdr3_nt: TGTGCCAGCGCGGTCTCGAACACTGAAGCTTTCTTT

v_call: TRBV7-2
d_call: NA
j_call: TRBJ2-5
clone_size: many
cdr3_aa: CASSLSGPLRETQYF
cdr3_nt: TGTGCCAGCAGCTTATCCGGCCCACTAAGAGAGACCCAGTACTTC

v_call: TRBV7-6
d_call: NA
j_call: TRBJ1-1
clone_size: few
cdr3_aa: CASSLFAAGNTEAFF
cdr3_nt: TGTGCCAGCAGCTTATTCGCGGCGGGAAACACTGAAGCTTTCTTT

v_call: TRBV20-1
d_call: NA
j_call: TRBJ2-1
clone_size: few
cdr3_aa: CSAPVIMGGYNEQFF
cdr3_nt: TGCAGTGCTCCCGTAATTATGGGGGGCTACAATGAGCAGTTCTTC

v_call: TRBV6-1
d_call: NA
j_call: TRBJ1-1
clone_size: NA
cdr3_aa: CASSEWQMNTEAFF
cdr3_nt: TGTGCCAGCAGTGAATGGCAGATGAACACTGAAGCTTTCTTT

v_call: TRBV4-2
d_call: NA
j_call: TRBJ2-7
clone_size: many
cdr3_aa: CASSQEGHRGEQYF
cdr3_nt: TGTGCCAGCAGCCAAGAGGGACACCGGGGCGAGCAGTACTTC

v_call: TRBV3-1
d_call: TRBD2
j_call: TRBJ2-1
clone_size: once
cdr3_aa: CASVREPGLESLNEQFF
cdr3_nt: TGTGCCAGCGTAAGGGAACCGGGACTAGAATCCCTCAATGAGCAGTTCTTC

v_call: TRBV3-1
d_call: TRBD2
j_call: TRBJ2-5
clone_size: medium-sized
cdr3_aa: CASSHGTSAELYQETQYF
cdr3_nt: TGTGCCAGCAGCCACGGGACTAGCGCAGAACTGTACCAAGAGACCCAGTACTTC

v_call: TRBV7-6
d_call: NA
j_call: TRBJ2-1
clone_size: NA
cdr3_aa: CASSFGGPGNEQFF
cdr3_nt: TGTGCCAGCAGCTTCGGGGGGCCGGGCAATGAGCAGTTCTTC

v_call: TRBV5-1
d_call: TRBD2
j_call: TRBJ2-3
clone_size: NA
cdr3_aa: CASSSTGTSGGKDTQYF
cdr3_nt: TGCGCCAGCAGTTCTACCGGGACTAGCGGGGGGAAAGATACGCAGTATTTT

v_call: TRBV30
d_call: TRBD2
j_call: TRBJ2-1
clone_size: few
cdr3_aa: CAWSRGGRFNEQFF
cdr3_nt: TGTGCCTGGTCCCGGGGGGGCCGATTCAATGAGCAGTTCTTC

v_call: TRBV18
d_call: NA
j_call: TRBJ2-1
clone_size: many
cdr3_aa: CASSSGDRYNEQFF
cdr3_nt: TGTGCCAGCTCAAGTGGGGACCGCTACAATGAGCAGTTCTTC

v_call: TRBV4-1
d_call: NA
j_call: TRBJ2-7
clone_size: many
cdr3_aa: CASSQELEAGAPYEQYF
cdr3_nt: TGCGCCAGCAGCCAAGAGTTGGAGGCGGGGGCCCCCTACGAGCAGTACTTC

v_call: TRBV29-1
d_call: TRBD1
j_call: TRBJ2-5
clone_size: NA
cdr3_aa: CSVEGDRAAQTQYF
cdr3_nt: TGCAGCGTTGAGGGGGACAGGGCGGCTCAGACCCAGTACTTC

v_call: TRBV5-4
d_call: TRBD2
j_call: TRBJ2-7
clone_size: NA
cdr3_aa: CASELAGVYEQYF
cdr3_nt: TGTGCCAGCGAACTAGCGGGGGTCTACGAGCAGTACTTC

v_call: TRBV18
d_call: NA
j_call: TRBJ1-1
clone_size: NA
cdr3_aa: CASSPLQKKNTEAFF
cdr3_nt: TGTGCCAGCTCACCCCTACAGAAAAAGAACACTGAAGCTTTCTTT

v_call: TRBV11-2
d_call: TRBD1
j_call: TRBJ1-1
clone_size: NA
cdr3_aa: CASSFGAGRGLNTEAFF
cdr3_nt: TGTGCCAGCAGCTTCGGAGCGGGCAGGGGGCTGAACACTGAAGCTTTCTTT

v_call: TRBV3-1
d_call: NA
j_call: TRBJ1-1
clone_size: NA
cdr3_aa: CAIGGLGTEAFF
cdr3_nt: TGTGCCATTGGAGGGCTGGGTACTGAAGCTTTCTTT

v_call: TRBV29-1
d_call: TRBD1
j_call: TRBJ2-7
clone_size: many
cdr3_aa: CSVGGQGSYEQYF
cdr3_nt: TGCAGCGTTGGGGGACAGGGGAGCTACGAGCAGTACTTC

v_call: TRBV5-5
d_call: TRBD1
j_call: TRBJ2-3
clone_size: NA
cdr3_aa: CASSSNRPGTGFISTDTQYF
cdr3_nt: TGTGCCAGCAGCTCCAACCGTCCCGGGACAGGTTTCATCAGCACAGATACGCAGTATTTT

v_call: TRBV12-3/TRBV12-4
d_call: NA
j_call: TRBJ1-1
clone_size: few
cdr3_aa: CASITTGMNTEAFF
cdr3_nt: TGTGCCAGCATAACTACAGGGATGAACACTGAAGCTTTCTTT

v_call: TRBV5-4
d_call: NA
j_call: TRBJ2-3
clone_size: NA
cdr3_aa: CASRPGAATDTQYF
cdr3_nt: TGTGCCAGCAGGCCCGGGGCGGCCACAGATACGCAGTATTTT

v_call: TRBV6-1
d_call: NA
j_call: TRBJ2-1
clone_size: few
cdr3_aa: CASSPGLPAYNEQFF
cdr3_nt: TGTGCCAGCAGCCCGGGACTCCCCGCCTACAATGAGCAGTTCTTC

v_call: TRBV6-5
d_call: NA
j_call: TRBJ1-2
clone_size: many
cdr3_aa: CASSRQSFHGYTF
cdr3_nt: TGTGCCAGCAGCCGCCAGAGCTTCCATGGCTACACCTTC

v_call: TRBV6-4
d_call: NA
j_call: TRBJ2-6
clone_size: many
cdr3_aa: CASSDVTGQGANVLTF
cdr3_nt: TGTGCCAGCAGTGACGTTACAGGGCAAGGGGCCAACGTCCTGACTTTC

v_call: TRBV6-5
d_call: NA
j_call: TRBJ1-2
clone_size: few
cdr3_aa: CATFSGLYGYTF
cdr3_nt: TGTGCCACCTTTTCTGGCCTCTATGGCTACACCTTC

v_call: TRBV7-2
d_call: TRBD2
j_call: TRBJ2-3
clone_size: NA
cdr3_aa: CASSWGSGGTDTQYF
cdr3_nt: TGTGCCAGCAGCTGGGGTAGCGGGGGTACAGATACGCAGTATTTT

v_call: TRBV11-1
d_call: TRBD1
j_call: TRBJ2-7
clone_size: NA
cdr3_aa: CASSLPGTDYEQYF
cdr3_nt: TGTGCCAGCAGCTTACCCGGGACAGACTACGAGCAGTACTTC

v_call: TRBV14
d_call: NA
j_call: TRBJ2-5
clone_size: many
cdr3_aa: CASSQDNAYQYF
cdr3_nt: TGTGCCAGCAGCCAAGATAACGCCTACCAGTACTTC

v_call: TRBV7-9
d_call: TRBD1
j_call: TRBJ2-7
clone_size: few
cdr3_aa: CASSPGTGVFYEQYF
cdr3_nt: TGTGCCAGCAGCCCGGGGACAGGCGTCTTCTACGAGCAGTACTTC

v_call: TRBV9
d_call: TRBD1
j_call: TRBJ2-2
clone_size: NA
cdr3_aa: CASRETGANTGELFF
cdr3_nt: TGTGCCAGCAGGGAGACAGGGGCGAACACCGGGGAGCTGTTTTTT

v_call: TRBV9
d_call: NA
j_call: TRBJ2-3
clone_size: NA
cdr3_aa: CASSHDGAHRDTQYF
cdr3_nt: TGTGCCAGCAGCCACGACGGGGCCCATCGCGATACGCAGTATTTT

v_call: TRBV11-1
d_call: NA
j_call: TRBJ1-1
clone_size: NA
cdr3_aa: CASSLRSENTEAFF
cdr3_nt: TGTGCCAGCAGCTTACGCTCGGAGAACACTGAAGCTTTCTTT

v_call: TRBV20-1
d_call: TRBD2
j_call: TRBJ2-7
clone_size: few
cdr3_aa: CSARTSGGYEQYF
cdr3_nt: TGCAGTGCAAGGACTAGCGGGGGCTACGAGCAGTACTTC

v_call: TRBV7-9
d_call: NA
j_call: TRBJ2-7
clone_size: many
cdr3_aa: CASSPRVPEQYF
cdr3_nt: TGTGCCAGCAGCCCTAGGGTTCCCGAGCAGTACTTC

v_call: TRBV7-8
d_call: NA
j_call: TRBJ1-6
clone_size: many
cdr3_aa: CASSLRAQTLHF
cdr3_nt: TGTGCCAGCAGCTTGAGGGCCCAAACCCTCCACTTT

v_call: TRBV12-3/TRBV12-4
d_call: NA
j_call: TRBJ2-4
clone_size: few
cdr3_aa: CASSPRLNIQYF
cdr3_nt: TGTGCCAGCAGCCCCAGATTAAACATTCAGTACTTC

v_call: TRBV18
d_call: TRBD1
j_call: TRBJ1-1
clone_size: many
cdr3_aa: CASSPTDRVSNTEAFF
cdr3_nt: TGTGCCAGCTCACCGACGGACAGGGTTTCGAACACTGAAGCTTTCTTT